A single sample gave rise to the 24 T cell receptor beta chains below, sequenced in a study of PD-L1 blockade in urothelial cancer. Generated by immunoSEQ multiplex PCR, the TCRdb table keeps only in-frame clones and is missing some. Here the sample spans tens of thousands of clones, approximately 75% being singletons. The source was PBMCs, collected around atezolizumab (anti-PD-L1) treatment. These receptors were taken from an older man with urothelial cancer.

This chain connects TRBV9 to TRBJ2-1; a weak D match, TRBD2 (6 bases). Germline V gene sequence: CDR1 SGDLS, CDR2 YYNGEE. Trimming took off 4 bases at V and 2 bases at J, with 13 bases between the two ends. CDR3 length: 15 residues. The CDR3, as DNA: TGTGCCAGCAGCTCTACACTAGCCACCTACAATGAGCAGTTCTTC. This sequence encodes CASSSTLATYNEQFF.

This clone appeared a few times. The chain couples TRBV9 to TRBJ1-1; possibly TRBD1 for D (5 bases). CDR1 is SGDLS, CDR2 YYNGEE, per germline. V shed 3 bases and J shed 1 base, with 10 bases lying between them. CDR3 size: 14 residues. The CDR3 loop is CASSGLGPNTEAFF. CDR3 bases: TGTGCCAGCAGCGGCCTGGGGCCGAACACTGAAGCTTTCTTT.

The chain is built from TRBV29-1 and TRBJ1-5; 8 bases fit TRBD1. This CDR3 spans 13 amino acids. Germline assignment: CDR1 SQVTM and CDR2 ANQGSEA. V dropped 6 bases and J dropped 1; count of bases not matched to a gene: 2. This CDR3 reads CSVRTGSNQPQHF. The CDR3 DNA reads TGCAGCGTCAGGACAGGGAGCAATCAGCCCCAGCATTTT.

V gene TRBV28 combines with J gene TRBJ2-3, with a possible D match to TRBD1 (5 bases). CDR1 and CDR2 from the germline V gene are MDHEN and SYDVKM. This CDR3 is built from 15 residues. With 4 bases removed from V and 0 bases from J, the gap between germline ends came to 11 bases. CDR3 residues: CASSSARDSTDTQYF. Written as DNA, the CDR3 is TGTGCCAGCAGTTCCGCCAGGGATAGCACAGATACGCAGTATTTT.

V usage is TRBV5-1 and J usage is TRBJ2-2, with D possibly being TRBD1 (7 bases). Trimming removed 6 bases at V and 4 bases at J, with 13 bases between. The CDR3 length is 14 residues. The germline V gene has CDR1 SGHRS and CDR2 YFSETQ. This CDR3 reads CASNDREATGELFF. CDR3 in DNA: TGCGCCAGCAACGACAGGGAGGCCACCGGGGAGCTGTTTTTT.

This chain joins TRBV7-6 and TRBJ2-5, with 8 bases matching TRBD1. V was clipped by 5 bases and J by 4 bases; unmatched bases: 9. CDR3 length: 15 residues. Germline lookup yields CDR1 SGHVS and CDR2 FNYEAQ. CDR3 coding DNA: TGTGCCAGCAGCCCAGTCGGCAGGGGGCGAGAGACCCAGTACTTC. It codes for CASSPVGRGRETQYF.

The chain is built from TRBV19 and TRBJ2-7; 7 nucleotides match TRBD1. CDR1 LNHDA and CDR2 SQIVND come from the germline V gene (reference sequence). Trimming removed 6 bases from V and 6 bases from J; junction bases left unmatched: 8. CDR3 size: 13 residues. The CDR3 DNA follows: TGTGCCAGTAGGGATAGTACAGGGGTCGAGCAGTACTTC. Residues: CASRDSTGVEQYF.

The chain employs TRBV2 and TRBJ2-3; 9 positions agree with TRBD2. The CDR3 loop spans 15 amino acids. CDR1 and CDR2 (germline): SNHLY, FYNNEI. The trim removed 5 bases at V and 2 bases at J, leaving 5 bases unmatched. This CDR3 reads CASSFSGGYTDTQYF. CDR3 nucleotide sequence: TGTGCCAGCAGTTTTAGCGGGGGATACACAGATACGCAGTATTTT.

The chain links TRBV4-2 to TRBJ2-5; possibly TRBD1 for D (5 bases). V lost 2 bases to trimming and J lost 1 base, with 11 bases between them. From germline, CDR1 is LGHNA and CDR2 YNFKEQ. The CDR3 consists of 15 residues. DNA of the CDR3: TGTGCCAGCAGCCAAACAGACAGTCTCCAAGAGACCCAGTACTTC. As protein: CASSQTDSLQETQYF.

The chain uses TRBV4-3 and TRBJ2-7; 7 nucleotides line up with TRBD1. This CDR3 has 14 residues. Germline V gives CDR1 LGHNA, CDR2 YSLEER. Unmatched junction bases numbered 7, after V lost 2 bases and J lost 6 bases. This CDR3 is CASSQRTGPSEQYF. The CDR3 nucleotides read TGCGCCAGCAGCCAAAGGACAGGCCCTAGCGAGCAGTACTTC.

This sequence joins TRBV5-6 and TRBJ2-3, with D possibly TRBD2 on 5 matching bases. The CDR3 runs to 15 residues. The germline V and J ends were trimmed by 3 bases and 0 bases, with 11 bases remaining between them. Per the germline V gene, CDR1 is SGHDT and CDR2 is YYEEEE. DNA of the CDR3: TGTGCCAGCAGCTCCAGGACTGCTAGCACAGATACGCAGTATTTT. Its translation is CASSSRTASTDTQYF.

The chain combines TRBV5-1 with TRBJ2-7; 7 positions match TRBD1. The germline V gene has CDR1 SGHRS and CDR2 YFSETQ. Germline trimming cut 2 bases from V and 2 bases from J; bases unmatched to any gene: 7. This CDR3 spans 15 amino acids. This chain's CDR3 is CASSLQPGQTYEQYF. CDR3 DNA sequence: TGCGCCAGCAGCTTACAACCGGGACAGACCTACGAGCAGTACTTC.

In this sample, this clone turned up a few times. The chain joins TRBV6-1 to TRBJ2-7, with TRBD1 matching 8 bases. V lost 8 bases, J lost 5 bases, and 11 bases stayed unmatched. Germline V CDR1 and CDR2: MNHNS, SASEGT. CDR3 size: 14 residues. Here the CDR3 reads CASVPRQGRDEQYF. CDR3 nucleotide sequence: TGTGCCAGCGTACCTAGACAGGGGAGAGACGAGCAGTACTTC.

The chain links TRBV12-5 to TRBJ2-5, with TRBD1 matching 7 bases. CDR3 length: 13 residues. Trimming took 6 bases from V and 2 from J; bases not matched to a gene: 3. Germline V lookup: CDR1 LGHNT, CDR2 FRNRAP. DNA of the CDR3: TGTGCTAGTGGCCTACAGGGGCAAGAGACCCAGTACTTC. It codes for CASGLQGQETQYF.

The V and J genes are TRBV5-4 and TRBJ2-2; no reliable D call. Trimming cost V 4 bases and J 1 base, with 11 bases left between them. The CDR3 runs 15 residues. Germline V gene sequence: CDR1 SGHNT, CDR2 YYREEE (reference sequence). The CDR3 coding sequence is TGTGCCAGCAGCCACATCCTCAGGAACACCGGGGAGCTGTTTTTT. It is translated as CASSHILRNTGELFF.

V and J are TRBV7-6 and TRBJ2-7; 8 positions agree with TRBD2. The CDR3 has 15 residues. The germline V gene encodes CDR1 SGHVS and CDR2 FNYEAQ. After removal of 1 base from V and 4 bases from J, the junction contained 6 bases not matched to a gene. Written as DNA, the CDR3 is TGTGCCAGCAGCTTAGTTAGCGGGGTCGGGTACGAGCAGTACTTC. Translated: CASSLVSGVGYEQYF.

The chain employs TRBV29-1 and TRBJ2-7, with D tentatively TRBD2 (5 bases). The germline gives CDR1 SQVTM, CDR2 ANQGSEA. V was clipped by 4 bases and J by 2 bases, with 6 bases between them. This CDR3 is 11 amino acids long. The CDR3 nucleotides read TGCAGCGTTGCGGAGGCCTACGAGCAGTACTTC. This sequence encodes CSVAEAYEQYF.

The J gene is TRBJ2-3, the V gene TRBV7-9, with 11 bases identical to TRBD2. Germline-derived CDR1 and CDR2 are SEHNR and FQNEAQ (reference sequence). Losses at the gene ends were 5 bases for V and 5 bases for J; bases not matched to a gene: 12. The length of the CDR3 is 17 residues. The CDR3 nucleotides read TGTGCCAGCAGCCGACCCAGGGCGGGACTAGCGGTAGATACGCAGTATTTT. Amino acids: CASSRPRAGLAVDTQYF.

This clone has more than one count but fewer than ten. The rearrangement joins TRBV10-3 to TRBJ1-3; 7 bases fit TRBD1. The CDR3 extends over 14 amino acids. Looked up from germline, CDR1 is ENHRY and CDR2 is SYGVKD. V shed 10 bases, J shed 0 bases, and the junction held 6 bases outside the gene matches. The CDR3 sequence is CATRDRDSGNTIYF. CDR3 DNA: TGTGCCACCCGCGACAGGGACTCTGGAAACACCATATATTTT.

The rearrangement joins TRBV7-3 to TRBJ2-2, with unresolved D. Trimming shortened V by 5 bases and J by 1 base, and 11 bases separated the two germline ends. CDR1 is SGHTA, CDR2 FQGTGA, per germline. This CDR3 comprises 15 residues. The CDR3 sequence: CASSPLTKNTGELFF. For the CDR3, the DNA is TGTGCCAGCAGCCCATTGACAAAGAACACCGGGGAGCTGTTTTTT.

This chain connects TRBV28 to TRBJ2-2; tentative D call: TRBD2 (5 bases). V was cut by 0 bases and J by 1 base, with 6 bases left in between. The CDR3 sequence is 15 residues long. Germline loops: CDR1 MDHEN, CDR2 SYDVKM. The CDR3 sequence: CASSLWGRNTGELFF. The CDR3 bases are TGTGCCAGCAGTTTATGGGGGAGGAACACCGGGGAGCTGTTTTTT.

The genes are TRBV7-8 and TRBJ2-2; TRBD1 matches at 8 bases. CDR3 length equals 19 residues. Germline CDR1 is SGHVS and CDR2 is FQNEAQ. With 4 bases clipped from V and 0 bases from J, the junction kept 13 bases outside the gene matches. The CDR3: CASSSQRTGLTSNTGELFF. Here the CDR3 DNA reads TGTGCCAGCAGCTCCCAACGGACAGGGCTTACCTCGAACACCGGGGAGCTGTTTTTT. The complete variable domain, with remaining parts taken from reference TRBV7-8 and TRBJ2-2, reads GAGVSQSPRYKVAKRGQDVALRCDPISGHVSLFWYQQALGQGPEFLTYFQNEAQLDKSGLPSDRFFAERPEGSVSTLKIQRTQQEDSAVYLCASSSQRTGLTSNTGELFFGEGSRLTVL.

This chain joins TRBV11-1 and TRBJ1-1; 9 bases are a match to TRBD1. The CDR3 is made up of 16 amino acids. Germline-derived CDR1 and CDR2 are SGHAT and FQDESV (reference sequence). Germline trimming cut 5 bases from V and 6 bases from J; bases unmatched to any gene: 13. The CDR3 reads CASSRGQGNGMSEAFF. Here the CDR3 DNA reads TGTGCCAGCAGCCGAGGACAGGGGAACGGAATGTCTGAAGCTTTCTTT.

This clone was seen a few times. The chain employs TRBV4-1 and TRBJ1-2; a possible D gene is TRBD1 (6 bases). Between the trimmed V and J ends, which lost 1 base and 1 base, there was a span of 10 bases. CDR1 is MGHRA, CDR2 YSYEKL, per germline. The CDR3 extends over 15 amino acids. The DNA for the CDR3 is TGCGCCAGCAGCCAAGCTGTAGGGGGTAACTATGGCTACACCTTC. It specifies CASSQAVGGNYGYTF.